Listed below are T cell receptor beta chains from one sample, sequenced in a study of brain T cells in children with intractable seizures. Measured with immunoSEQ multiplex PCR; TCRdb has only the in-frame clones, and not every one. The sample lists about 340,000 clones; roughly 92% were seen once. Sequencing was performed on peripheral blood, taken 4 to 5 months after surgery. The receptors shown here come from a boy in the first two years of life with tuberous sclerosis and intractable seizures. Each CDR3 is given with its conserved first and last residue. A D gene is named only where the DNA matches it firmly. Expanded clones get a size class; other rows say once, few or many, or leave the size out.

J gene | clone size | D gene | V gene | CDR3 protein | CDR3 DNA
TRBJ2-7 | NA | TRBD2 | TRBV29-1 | CSVESGGGYEQYF | TGCAGCGTTGAAAGCGGGGGGGGCTACGAGCAGTACTTC
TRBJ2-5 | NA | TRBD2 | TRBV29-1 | CSVEGLGPQETQYF | TGCAGCGTCGAGGGACTAGGCCCCCAAGAGACCCAGTACTTC
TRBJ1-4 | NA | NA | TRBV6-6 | CASRGSNEKLFF | TGTGCCAGCAGGGGCAGCAATGAAAAACTGTTTTTT
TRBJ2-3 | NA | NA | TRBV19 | CASSPGRFTDTQYF | TGTGCCAGTAGCCCGGGCAGATTCACAGATACGCAGTATTTT
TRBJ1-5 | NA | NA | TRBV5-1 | CASSLVGGNQPQHF | TGCGCCAGCAGCTTAGTAGGGGGTAATCAGCCCCAGCATTTT
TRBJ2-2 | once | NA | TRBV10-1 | CASRQNTGELFF | TGCGCCAGCAGACAGAACACCGGGGAGCTGTTTTTT
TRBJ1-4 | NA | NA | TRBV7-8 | CASSPRRGFDGEKLFF | TGTGCCAGCAGCCCAAGGAGGGGTTTTGATGGTGAAAAACTGTTTTTT
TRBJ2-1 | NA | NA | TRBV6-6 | CASKGLGYRDPEQFF | TGTGCCAGCAAGGGACTGGGGTACAGGGACCCTGAGCAGTTCTTC
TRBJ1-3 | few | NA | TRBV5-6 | CASSLERAGNTIYF | TGTGCCAGCAGCTTGGAGAGGGCGGGAAACACCATATATTTT
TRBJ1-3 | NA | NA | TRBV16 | CASSRSNFDRFGNTIYF | TGTGCCAGCAGCCGATCCAATTTTGACAGGTTTGGGAACACCATATATTTT
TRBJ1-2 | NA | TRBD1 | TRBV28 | CASSRGQVYTF | TGTGCCAGCAGTCGTGGACAGGTGTACACCTTC
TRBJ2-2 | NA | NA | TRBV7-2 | CAIESRPINTGELFF | TGTGCCATTGAAAGTCGGCCTATTAACACCGGGGAGCTGTTTTTT
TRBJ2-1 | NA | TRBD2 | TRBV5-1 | CASSFGGAYNEQFF | TGCGCCAGCAGTTTCGGGGGGGCCTACAATGAGCAGTTCTTC
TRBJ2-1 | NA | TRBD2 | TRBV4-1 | CASGGLAGGSNEQFF | TGCGCCAGCGGGGGACTAGCGGGGGGCTCCAATGAGCAGTTCTTC
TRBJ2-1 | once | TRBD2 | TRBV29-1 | CSVPMASGPNNEQFF | TGCAGCGTCCCAATGGCTAGCGGGCCGAACAATGAGCAGTTCTTC
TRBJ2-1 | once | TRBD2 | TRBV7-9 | CASSRQRDGPYNEQFF | TGTGCCAGCAGCCGCCAGCGGGATGGCCCCTACAATGAGCAGTTCTTC
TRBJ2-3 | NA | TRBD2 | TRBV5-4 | CASSIGLEPHTQYF | TGTGCCAGCAGCATAGGACTAGAACCACATACGCAGTATTTT
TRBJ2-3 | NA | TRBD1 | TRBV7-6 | CASSLRQGAYTDTQYF | TGTGCCAGCAGCTTAAGGCAGGGGGCTTATACAGATACGCAGTATTTT
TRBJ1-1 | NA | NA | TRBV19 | CASSIAGGTEAFF | TGTGCCAGTAGTATAGCGGGAGGGACTGAAGCTTTCTTT
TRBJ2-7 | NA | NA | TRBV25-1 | CASSAHREYEQYF | TGTGCCAGCAGTGCACACCGGGAGTACGAGCAGTACTTC
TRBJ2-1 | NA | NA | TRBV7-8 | CASSTYNEQFF | TGTGCCAGCAGCACGTACAATGAGCAGTTCTTC
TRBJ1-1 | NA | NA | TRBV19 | CASSIVPTGRLNTEAFF | TGTGCCAGTAGTATAGTCCCCACAGGGAGATTGAACACTGAAGCTTTCTTT
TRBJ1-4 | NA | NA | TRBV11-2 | CASSSPYRVATNEKLFF | TGTGCCAGCAGCAGTCCCTATCGGGTTGCAACTAATGAAAAACTGTTTTTT
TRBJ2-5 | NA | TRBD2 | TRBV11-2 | CASSGLRGGREKTQYF | TGTGCCAGCAGCGGACTACGGGGGGGCCGGGAGAAGACCCAGTACTTC
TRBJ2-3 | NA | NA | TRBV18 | CASSPLPSLGTQYF | TGTGCCAGCTCACCACTCCCCTCTTTGGGCACGCAGTATTTT
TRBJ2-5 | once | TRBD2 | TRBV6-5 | CASWAGGQETQYF | TGTGCCTCGTGGGCGGGAGGCCAAGAGACCCAGTACTTC